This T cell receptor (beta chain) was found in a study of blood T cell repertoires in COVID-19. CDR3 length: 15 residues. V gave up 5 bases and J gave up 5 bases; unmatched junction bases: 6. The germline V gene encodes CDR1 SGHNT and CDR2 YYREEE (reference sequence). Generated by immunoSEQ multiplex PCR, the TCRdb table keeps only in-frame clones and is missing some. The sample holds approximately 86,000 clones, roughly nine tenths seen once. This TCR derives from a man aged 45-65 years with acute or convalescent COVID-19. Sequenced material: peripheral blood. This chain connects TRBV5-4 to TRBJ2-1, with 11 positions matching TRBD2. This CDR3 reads CASSLAGGLNNEQFF. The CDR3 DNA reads TGTGCCAGCAGTCTAGCGGGGGGCCTTAACAATGAGCAGTTCTTC.